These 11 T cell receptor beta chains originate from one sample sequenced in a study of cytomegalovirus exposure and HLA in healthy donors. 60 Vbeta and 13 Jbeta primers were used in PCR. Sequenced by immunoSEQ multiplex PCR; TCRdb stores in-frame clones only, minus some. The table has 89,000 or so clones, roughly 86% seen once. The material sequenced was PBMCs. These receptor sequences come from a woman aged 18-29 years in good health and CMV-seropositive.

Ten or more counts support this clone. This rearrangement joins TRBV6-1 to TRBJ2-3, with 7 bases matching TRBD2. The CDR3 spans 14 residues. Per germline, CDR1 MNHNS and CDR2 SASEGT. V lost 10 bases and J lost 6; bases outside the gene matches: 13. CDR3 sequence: CATDDGREPDTQYF. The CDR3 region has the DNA TGTGCCACGGACGACGGGCGGGAGCCCGATACGCAGTATTTT.

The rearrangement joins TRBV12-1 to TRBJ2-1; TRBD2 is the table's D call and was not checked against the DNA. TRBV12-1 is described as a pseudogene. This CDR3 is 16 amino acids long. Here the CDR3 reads CASSPPRAGGLNEQFF. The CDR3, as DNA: TGTGCCAGCAGCCCCCCAAGAGCGGGAGGTTTAAATGAGCAGTTCTTC.

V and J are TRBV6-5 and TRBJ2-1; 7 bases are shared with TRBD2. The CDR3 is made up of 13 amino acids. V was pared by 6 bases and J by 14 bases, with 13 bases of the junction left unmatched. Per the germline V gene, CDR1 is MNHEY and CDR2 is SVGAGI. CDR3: CASRGGSALPEFF. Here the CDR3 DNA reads TGTGCCAGCAGGGGGGGGTCCGCGCTCCCCGAGTTCTTC.

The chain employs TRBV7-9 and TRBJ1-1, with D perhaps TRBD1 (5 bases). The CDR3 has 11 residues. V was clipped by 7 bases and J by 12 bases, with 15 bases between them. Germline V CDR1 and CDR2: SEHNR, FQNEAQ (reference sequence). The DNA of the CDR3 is TGTGCCAGCAAACCGGGGGATCTGACTTTCTTT. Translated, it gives CASKPGDLTFF.

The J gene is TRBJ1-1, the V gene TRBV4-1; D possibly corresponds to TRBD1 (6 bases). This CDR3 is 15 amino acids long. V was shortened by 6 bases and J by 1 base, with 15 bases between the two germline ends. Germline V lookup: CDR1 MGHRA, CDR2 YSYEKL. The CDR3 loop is CASSRPGHTNTEAFF. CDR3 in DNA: TGCGCCAGCAGTAGACCGGGACATACGAACACTGAAGCTTTCTTT.

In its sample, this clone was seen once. CDR3 protein: CASSMASGEEQFF. Written as DNA, the CDR3 is TGTGCCAGTAGTATGGCAAGCGGGGAGGAGCAGTTCTTC. The chain couples TRBV19 to TRBJ2-1; 7 bases are a match to TRBD2. CDR1 is LNHDA and CDR2 is SQIVND in the germline V gene (reference sequence). The trim removed 3 bases at V and 10 bases at J, leaving 6 bases unmatched. The CDR3 has 13 amino acids.

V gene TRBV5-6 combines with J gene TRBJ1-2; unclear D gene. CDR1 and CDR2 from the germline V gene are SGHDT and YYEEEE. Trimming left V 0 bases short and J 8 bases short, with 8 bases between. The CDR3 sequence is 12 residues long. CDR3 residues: CASSLDPGGYTF. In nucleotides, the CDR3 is TGTGCCAGCAGCTTGGATCCTGGCGGCTACACCTTC.

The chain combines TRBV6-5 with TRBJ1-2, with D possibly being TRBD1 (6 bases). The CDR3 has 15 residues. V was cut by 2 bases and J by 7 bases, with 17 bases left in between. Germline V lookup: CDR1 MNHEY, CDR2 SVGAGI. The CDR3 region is CASSYPGGHAGGYTF. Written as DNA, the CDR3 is TGTGCCAGCAGTTACCCGGGGGGACACGCTGGTGGCTACACCTTC.

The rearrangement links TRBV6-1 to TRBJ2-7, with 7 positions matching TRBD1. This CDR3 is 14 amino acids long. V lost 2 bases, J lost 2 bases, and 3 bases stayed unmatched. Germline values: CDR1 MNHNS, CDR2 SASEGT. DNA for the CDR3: TGTGCCAGCAGTGAAAGGGGGACAGCCTACGAGCAGTACTTC. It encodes CASSERGTAYEQYF.

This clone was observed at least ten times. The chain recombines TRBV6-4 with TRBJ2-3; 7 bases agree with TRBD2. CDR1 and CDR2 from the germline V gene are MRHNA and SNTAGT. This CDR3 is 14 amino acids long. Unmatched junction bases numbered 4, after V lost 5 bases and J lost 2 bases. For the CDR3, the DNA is TGTGCCAGCAGTCCTAGCGGATCCACAGATACGCAGTATTTT. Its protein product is CASSPSGSTDTQYF.

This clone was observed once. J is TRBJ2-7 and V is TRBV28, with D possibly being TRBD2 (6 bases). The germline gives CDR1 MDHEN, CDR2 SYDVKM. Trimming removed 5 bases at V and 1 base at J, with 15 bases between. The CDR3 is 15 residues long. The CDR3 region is CASSNVVGGSYEQYF. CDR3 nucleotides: TGTGCCAGCAGTAACGTGGTGGGGGGTTCCTACGAGCAGTACTTC.